A selection of T cell receptor beta chains follows, all from one sample in a study of blood T cell repertoires in COVID-19. TCRdb's copy holds only in-frame clones and misses some; the assay was immunoSEQ multiplex PCR. Here the sample spans 290,000 or so clones, 65% to 90% being singletons. Sequencing was carried out using peripheral blood. The receptors come from a man aged 50 to 59 with active or convalescent COVID-19. Both conserved end residues are part of each CDR3. The order of the fields is D gene, clone size, J gene, V gene, CDR3 protein, CDR3 DNA. The D gene is left open where the match is weak. Size values are once, few and many counts, or a class for expanded clones, and some rows have none.

NA,NA,TRBJ2-7,TRBV2,CASSDGANSYEQYF,TGTGCCAGCAGTGACGGAGCTAACTCCTACGAGCAGTACTTC
NA,few,TRBJ1-2,TRBV28,CASSLSGQWSRSGYTF,TGTGCCAGCAGTTTATCCGGACAGTGGTCTCGAAGTGGCTACACCTTC
NA,NA,TRBJ2-4,TRBV28,CASSPLVFAPMAKNIQYF,TGTGCCAGCAGCCCCCTAGTTTTCGCCCCGATGGCCAAAAACATTCAGTACTTC
NA,NA,TRBJ2-2,TRBV7-2,CASSLAGTTNTGELFF,TGTGCCAGCAGCTTAGCGGGGACAACGAACACCGGGGAGCTGTTTTTT
NA,NA,TRBJ2-3,TRBV20-1,CSAPRANTQYF,TGCAGTGCCCCGCGGGCCAATACGCAGTATTTT
NA,once,TRBJ2-7,TRBV9,CASSVGLPGYEQYF,TGTGCCAGCAGCGTAGGCCTCCCCGGCTACGAGCAGTACTTC
TRBD2,NA,TRBJ2-1,TRBV7-2,CASSLGGSGSGGEQFF,TGTGCCAGCAGCTTAGGGGGGAGCGGGAGCGGAGGTGAGCAGTTCTTC
NA,few,TRBJ2-7,TRBV10-3,CAISESPTYEQYF,TGTGCCATCAGTGAGTCGCCTACCTACGAGCAGTACTTC
TRBD2,NA,TRBJ2-5,TRBV7-9,CASSSIGLAGVPASIDF,TGTGCCAGCAGCTCGATCGGACTAGCGGGTGTACCAGCCAGCATCGACTTC
NA,NA,TRBJ2-6,TRBV25-1,CASSPLGGGANVLTF,TGTGCCAGCAGCCCTTTGGGGGGTGGGGCCAACGTCCTGACTTTC
NA,NA,TRBJ1-2,TRBV19,CASTRGGLNYGYTF,TGTGCCAGTACTCGGGGGGGCCTTAACTATGGCTACACCTTC
NA,NA,TRBJ2-4,TRBV27,CASSPLAKNIQYF,TGTGCCAGCAGCCCCCTAGCCAAAAACATTCAGTACTTC
NA,NA,TRBJ1-2,TRBV28,CASSTPGRTYGYTF,TGTGCCAGCAGTACACCCGGACGGACATATGGCTACACCTTC
NA,NA,TRBJ2-1,TRBV19,CASSIALKRDEQFF,TGTGCCAGTAGTATTGCCCTCAAGCGGGATGAGCAGTTCTTC
NA,NA,TRBJ1-4,TRBV6-5,CASSQNLATNEKLFF,TGTGCCAGCAGTCAGAACCTCGCAACTAATGAAAAACTGTTTTTT
TRBD1,NA,TRBJ2-7,TRBV7-8,CASSLDRGSLHEQYF,TGTGCCAGCAGCTTAGACAGGGGCAGCCTGCACGAGCAGTACTTC